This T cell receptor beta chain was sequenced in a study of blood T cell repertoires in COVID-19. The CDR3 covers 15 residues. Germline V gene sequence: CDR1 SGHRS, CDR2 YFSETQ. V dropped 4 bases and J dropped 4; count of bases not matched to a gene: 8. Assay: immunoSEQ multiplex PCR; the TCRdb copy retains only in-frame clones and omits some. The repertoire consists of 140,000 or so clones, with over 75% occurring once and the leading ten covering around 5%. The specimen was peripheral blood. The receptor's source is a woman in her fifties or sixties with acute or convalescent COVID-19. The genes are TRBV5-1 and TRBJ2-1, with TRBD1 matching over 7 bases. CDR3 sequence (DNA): TGCGCCAGCAGCCCCGAGGGACAGAGATACAATGAGCAGTTCTTC. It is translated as CASSPEGQRYNEQFF.